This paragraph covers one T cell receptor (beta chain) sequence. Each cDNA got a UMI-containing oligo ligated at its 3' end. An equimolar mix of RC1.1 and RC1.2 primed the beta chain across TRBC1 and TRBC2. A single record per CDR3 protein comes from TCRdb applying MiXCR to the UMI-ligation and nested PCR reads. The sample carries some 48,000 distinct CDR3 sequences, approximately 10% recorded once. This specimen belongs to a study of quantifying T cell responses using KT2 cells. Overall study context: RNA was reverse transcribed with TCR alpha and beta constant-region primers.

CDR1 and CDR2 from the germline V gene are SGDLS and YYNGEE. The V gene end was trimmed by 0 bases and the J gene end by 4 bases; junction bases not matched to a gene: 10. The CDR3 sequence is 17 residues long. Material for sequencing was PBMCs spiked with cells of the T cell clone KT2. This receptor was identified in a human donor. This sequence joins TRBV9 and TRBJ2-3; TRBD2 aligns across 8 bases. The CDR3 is CASSVETTSGEADTQYF. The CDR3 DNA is TGTGCCAGCAGCGTAGAGACCACTAGCGGCGAAGCAGATACGCAGTATTTT.